The clone carrying this T cell receptor beta chain appeared many times. This specimen belongs to a study of CD8 T cells in ankylosing spondylitis. The CDR3 runs to 14 residues. Germline CDR1 reads SGHRS; CDR2 reads YFSETQ. Trimming stripped 2 bases from V and 0 bases from J, with 8 bases between. One entry per CDR3 protein results from TCRdb running MiXCR on the 5' RACE reads. The sample lists 240,000 or so distinct CDR3 sequences, about 10% occurring once. The receptor was derived from a male donor with ankylosing spondylitis or in good health (not recorded which). The sample taken for sequencing was blood, either unsorted or a sorted T cell fraction (not recorded which). This sequence joins TRBV5-1 and TRBJ1-1; D ambiguous. The CDR3 DNA reads TGCGCCAGCAGCTTTGGCAGGCTGAACACTGAAGCTTTCTTT. Translated, it gives CASSFGRLNTEAFF.